This T cell receptor (beta chain) was documented in a study of shared clonotypes between healthy human individuals. Clones were read by immunoSEQ multiplex PCR, and TCRdb kept only the in-frame ones, dropping some. Among millions of clones, approximately 95% were seen once, and the ten largest hold around 1.1%. This CDR3 comprises 16 residues. Germline CDR1 WNHNN, CDR2 SYGVQD (reference sequence). V lost 4 bases to trimming and J lost 4 bases, with 18 bases between them. Cells designated naive CD8 were CD45RO-negative and were positively selected for CCR7, with terminally differentiated effector memory CD45RA+ cells excluded.

This clonotype was sampled from a man in his late teens or twenties in good health. Sequenced: naive CD8+ T cells sorted from blood. The V gene is TRBV10-1, the J gene TRBJ2-3, with D tentatively TRBD1 or TRBD2 (5 bases each). CDR3 residues: CASSARRGEGSDTQYF. The CDR3 DNA is TGCGCCAGCAGTGCCCGAAGGGGAGAAGGTTCAGATACGCAGTATTTT.